This TCR beta chain was recovered during a study of blood T cells in healthy people across ages. Study-wide results and caveats: Possibly, changes in expanded clonotypes were confounded because donor CMV status was unknown. Higher diversity, along with more naive CD4+ cells, distinguished long-lived donors from aged donors.

In terms of origin and age, donors were healthy Caucasian individuals from Russia aged roughly 6 to 95. The use of a sample-barcoded 5' primer and a J-beta primer mix characterized a second PCR of about 6 to 11 cycles. Each sample yielded at least 3 million CDR3-containing paired-end reads. MiXCR, applied by TCRdb to the 5' RACE reads, yields one record per CDR3 protein. In the table there are some 1.7 million distinct CDR3 sequences, approximately 28% of which are singletons. Comments on this clonotype: Its antigen is not identified.

V gave up 2 bases and J gave up 4 bases; unmatched junction bases: 10. Germline V gene sequence: CDR1 GTSNPN, CDR2 SVGIG (reference sequence). The CDR3 contains 15 residues. This TCR derives from a woman in her twenties or thirties in good health. Sample: blood. V gene TRBV30 combines with J gene TRBJ1-2; the match to TRBD1 covers 7 bases. The CDR3 nucleotides are TGTGCCTGGAGTCTTCACCCGGGACAGACCTATGGCTACACCTTC. Its protein product is CAWSLHPGQTYGYTF.